These T cell receptor beta chains were read from a single sample in a study of Graves' ophthalmopathy and Graves' hyperthyroidism. TCRdb passed the multiplex PCR reads through MiXCR, listing each CDR3 protein once. This table holds over a million distinct CDR3 sequences, about 38% found once. Sequencing was done on a sample of peripheral blood or thyroid tissue (not recorded which). All receptors derive from an adult man with Graves' hyperthyroidism. CDR3s include the opening cysteine and the closing phenylalanine or tryptophan. The D gene is left open where the match is weak. Some rows have no size entry. The others give once, few or many, or a class for an expanded clone.

D,V,J,size,length,CDR3,DNA
NA,TRBV7-9,TRBJ2-6,NA,16,CASTPGRGAGANVLTF,TGTGCCAGCACCCCTGGGCGCGGCGCTGGGGCCAACGTCCTGACTTTC
NA,TRBV7-8,TRBJ1-6,NA,16,CASSLARGGARSPLHF,TGTGCCAGCAGCTTAGCCAGAGGGGGGGCTCGATCACCCCTCCACTTT
NA,TRBV5-1,TRBJ1-5,NA,15,CASSLGEMQNQPQHF,TGCGCCAGCAGCTTGGGTGAGATGCAAAATCAGCCCCAGCATTTT
TRBD1,TRBV19,TRBJ2-7,many,15,CASSIWTGGAYEQYF,TGTGCCAGTAGTATTTGGACAGGGGGAGCGTACGAGCAGTACTTC
TRBD1,TRBV7-2,TRBJ1-1,NA,12,CANRGRGTEAFF,TGTGCCAACAGGGGGCGCGGGACTGAAGCTTTCTTT
TRBD1,TRBV7-2,TRBJ1-5,many,18,CASSYVTGGFFSNQPQHF,TGTGCCAGCAGCTACGTGACAGGGGGATTCTTTAGCAATCAGCCCCAGCATTTT
TRBD2,TRBV7-2,TRBJ2-7,NA,15,CASSSSSGNGYEQYF,TGTGCCAGCAGCTCGTCGAGCGGGAATGGCTACGAGCAGTACTTC
TRBD2,TRBV29-1,TRBJ2-5,many,15,CSVSKRGHTQETQYF,TGCAGCGTTTCCAAGCGGGGGCATACACAAGAGACCCAGTACTTC
NA,TRBV20-1,TRBJ2-5,many,11,CSASRTETQYF,TGCAGTGCTAGCCGAACAGAGACCCAGTACTTC
NA,TRBV20-1,TRBJ1-2,NA,14,CSAREGRGGYGYTF,TGCAGTGCTAGAGAGGGTCGGGGGGGATATGGCTACACCTTC
NA,TRBV25-1,TRBJ1-2,NA,13,CASSSWIRGGYTF,TGTGCCAGCAGTTCGTGGATCCGGGGGGGCTACACCTTC